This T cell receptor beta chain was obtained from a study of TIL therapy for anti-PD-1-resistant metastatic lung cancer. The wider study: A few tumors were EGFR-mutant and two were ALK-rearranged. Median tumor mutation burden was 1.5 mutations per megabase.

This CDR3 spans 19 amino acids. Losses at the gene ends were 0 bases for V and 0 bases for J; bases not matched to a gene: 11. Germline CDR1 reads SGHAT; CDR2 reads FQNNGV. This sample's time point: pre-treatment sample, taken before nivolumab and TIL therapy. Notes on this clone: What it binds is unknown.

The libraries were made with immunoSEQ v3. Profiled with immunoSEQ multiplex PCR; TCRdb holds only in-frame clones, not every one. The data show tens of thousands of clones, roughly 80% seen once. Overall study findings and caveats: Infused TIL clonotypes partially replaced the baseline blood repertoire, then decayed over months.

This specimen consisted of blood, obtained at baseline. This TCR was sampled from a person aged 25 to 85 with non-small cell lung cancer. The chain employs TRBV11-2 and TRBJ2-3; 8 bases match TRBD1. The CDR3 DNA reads TGTGCCAGCAGCTTAGATAAAAGGACAGGGATCTCTAGCACAGATACGCAGTATTTT. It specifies CASSLDKRTGISSTDTQYF. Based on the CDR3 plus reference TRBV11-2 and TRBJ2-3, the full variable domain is EAGVAQSPRYKIIEKRQSVAFWCNPISGHATLYWYQQILGQGPKLLIQFQNNGVVDDSQLPKDRFSAERLKGVDSTLKIQPAKLEDSAVYLCASSLDKRTGISSTDTQYFGPGTRLTVL.